This T cell receptor (beta chain) was observed in a study of blood T cell repertoires in COVID-19. Looking at the study overall: COVID-19 samples, acute and convalescent, were from the United States, Italy and Spain. Sources were T cells, B-cell-depleted T cells, or PBMCs; the material itself was cDNA or gDNA.

The CDR3 spans 13 residues. Germline V gives CDR1 KGHSH, CDR2 LQKENI. The ends lost 3 bases at V and 7 bases at J; junction bases unmatched: 5. Per the authors' pipeline: The authors estimated nucleated cell counts from reference gene primer amplification. TCRdb's copy holds only in-frame clones and misses some; the assay was immunoSEQ multiplex PCR. The V and J calls and clone size come from that table; D and trimming were worked out from the DNA. The table records over 150,000 clones, roughly 87% of them present only once. The specimen sequenced was peripheral blood. The rearrangement links TRBV18 to TRBJ1-1; 7 positions agree with TRBD1. The sequence came from a young man who had recovered from COVID-19. CDR3 protein: CASSPHRDSEAFF. CDR3 in DNA: TGTGCCAGCTCACCCCACCGGGACAGTGAAGCTTTCTTT.